This T cell receptor beta chain came from a study of cytomegalovirus exposure and HLA in healthy donors. The repertoire was sequenced with immunoSEQ multiplex PCR; TCRdb's copy has only in-frame clones and lacks some. Altogether over 60,000 clones are present, roughly 95% being singletons, with the ten largest covering about 4.5%. This CDR3 is built from 13 residues. V lost 7 bases and J lost 4; bases outside the gene matches: 5. The germline gives CDR1 LNHDA, CDR2 SQIVND (reference sequence). The TCR originated in a woman aged 18-30 years in good health and CMV-seropositive. This chain joins TRBV19 and TRBJ2-7, with TRBD2 identical over 9 bases. The source material was PBMCs. In DNA form, the CDR3 reads TGTGCCAGTAATAGCGGGAGCGGGTACGAGCAGTACTTC. Translated, it gives CASNSGSGYEQYF.